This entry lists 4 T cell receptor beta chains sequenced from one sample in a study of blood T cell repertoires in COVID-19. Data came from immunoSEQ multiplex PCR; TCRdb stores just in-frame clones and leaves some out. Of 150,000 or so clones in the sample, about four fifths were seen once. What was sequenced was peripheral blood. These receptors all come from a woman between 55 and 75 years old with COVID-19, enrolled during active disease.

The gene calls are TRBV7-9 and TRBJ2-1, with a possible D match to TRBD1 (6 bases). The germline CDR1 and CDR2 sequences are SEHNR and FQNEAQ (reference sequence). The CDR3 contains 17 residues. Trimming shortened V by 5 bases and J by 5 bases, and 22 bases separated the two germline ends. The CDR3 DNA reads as TGTGCCAGCAGCCCAGGGGCTAGCAACCACATACACAATGAGCAGTTCTTC. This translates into CASSPGASNHIHNEQFF.

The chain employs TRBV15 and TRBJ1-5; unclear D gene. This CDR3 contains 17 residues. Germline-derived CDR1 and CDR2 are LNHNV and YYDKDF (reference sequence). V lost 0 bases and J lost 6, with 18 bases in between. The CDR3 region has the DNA TGTGCCACCAGCAGAGATCCCGAAGAGGGTCGGCGTCAGCCCCAGCATTTT. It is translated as CATSRDPEEGRRQPQHF.

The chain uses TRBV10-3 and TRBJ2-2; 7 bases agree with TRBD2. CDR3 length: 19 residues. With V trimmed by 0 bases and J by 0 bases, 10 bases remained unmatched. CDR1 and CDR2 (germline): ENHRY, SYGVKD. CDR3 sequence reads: CAISESRGRAVSNTGELFF. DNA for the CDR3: TGTGCCATCAGTGAGTCAAGAGGGAGGGCCGTATCGAACACCGGGGAGCTGTTTTTT.

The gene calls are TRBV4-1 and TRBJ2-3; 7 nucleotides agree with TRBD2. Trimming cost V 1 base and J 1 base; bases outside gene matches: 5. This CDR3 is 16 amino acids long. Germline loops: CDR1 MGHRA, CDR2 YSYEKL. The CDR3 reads CASSQGSGVGTDTQYF. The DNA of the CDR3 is TGCGCCAGCAGCCAAGGCAGCGGGGTGGGCACAGATACGCAGTATTTT.